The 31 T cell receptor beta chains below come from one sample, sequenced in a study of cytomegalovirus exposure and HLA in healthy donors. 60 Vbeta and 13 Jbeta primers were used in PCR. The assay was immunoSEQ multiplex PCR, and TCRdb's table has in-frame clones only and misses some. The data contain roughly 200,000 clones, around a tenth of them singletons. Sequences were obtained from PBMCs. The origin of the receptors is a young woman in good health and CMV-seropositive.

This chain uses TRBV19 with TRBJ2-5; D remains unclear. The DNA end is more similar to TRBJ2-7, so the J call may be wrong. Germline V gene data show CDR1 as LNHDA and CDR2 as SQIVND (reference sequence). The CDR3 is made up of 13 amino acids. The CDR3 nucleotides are TGTGCCAGTAGTATTTCACAGACCCACGAGCAGTACTTC. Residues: CASSISQTHEQYF.

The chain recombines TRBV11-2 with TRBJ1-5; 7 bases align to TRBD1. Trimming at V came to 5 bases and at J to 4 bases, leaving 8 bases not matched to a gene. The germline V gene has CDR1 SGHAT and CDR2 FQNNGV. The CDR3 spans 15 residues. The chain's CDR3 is CASSRDSLANQPQHF. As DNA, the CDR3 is TGTGCCAGCAGCCGGGACAGCCTAGCGAATCAGCCCCAGCATTTT.

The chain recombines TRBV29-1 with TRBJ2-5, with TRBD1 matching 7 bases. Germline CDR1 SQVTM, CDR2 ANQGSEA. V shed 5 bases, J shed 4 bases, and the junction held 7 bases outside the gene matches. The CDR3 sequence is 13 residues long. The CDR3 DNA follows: TGCAGCGTTACGACAGGGACGGGAGAGACCCAGTACTTC. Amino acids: CSVTTGTGETQYF.

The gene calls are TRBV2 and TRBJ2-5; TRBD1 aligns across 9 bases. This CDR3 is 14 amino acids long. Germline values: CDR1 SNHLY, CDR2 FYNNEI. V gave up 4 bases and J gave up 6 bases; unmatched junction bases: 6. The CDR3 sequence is CASSGGQGTKTQYF. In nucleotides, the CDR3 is TGTGCCAGCAGTGGTGGACAGGGGACTAAGACCCAGTACTTC.

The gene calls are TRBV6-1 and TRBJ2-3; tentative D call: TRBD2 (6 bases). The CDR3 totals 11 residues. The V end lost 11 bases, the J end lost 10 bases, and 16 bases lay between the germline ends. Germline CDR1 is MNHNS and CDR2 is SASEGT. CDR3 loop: CAVSGGKAQYF. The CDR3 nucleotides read TGTGCCGTAAGTGGAGGGAAGGCGCAGTATTTT.

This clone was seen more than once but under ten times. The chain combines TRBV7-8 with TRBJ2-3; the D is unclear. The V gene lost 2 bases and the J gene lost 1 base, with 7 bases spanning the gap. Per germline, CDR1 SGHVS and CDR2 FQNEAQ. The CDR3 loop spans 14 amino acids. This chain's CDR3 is CASSLYQGTDTQYF. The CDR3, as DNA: TGTGCCAGCAGCTTATACCAGGGCACAGATACGCAGTATTTT.

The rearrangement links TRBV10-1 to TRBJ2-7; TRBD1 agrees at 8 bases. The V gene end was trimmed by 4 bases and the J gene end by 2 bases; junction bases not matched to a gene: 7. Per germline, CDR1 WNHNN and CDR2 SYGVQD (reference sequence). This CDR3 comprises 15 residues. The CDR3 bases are TGCGCCAGCAGTGGGACCGGGACAGGACCCTACGAGCAGTACTTC. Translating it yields CASSGTGTGPYEQYF.

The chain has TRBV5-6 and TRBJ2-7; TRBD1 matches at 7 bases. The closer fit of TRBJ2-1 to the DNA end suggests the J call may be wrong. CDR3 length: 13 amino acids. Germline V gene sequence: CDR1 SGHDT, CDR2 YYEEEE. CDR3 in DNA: TGTGCCAGCAGCTTGACAGGGGCCGGCGAGCAGTTCTTC. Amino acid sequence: CASSLTGAGEQFF.

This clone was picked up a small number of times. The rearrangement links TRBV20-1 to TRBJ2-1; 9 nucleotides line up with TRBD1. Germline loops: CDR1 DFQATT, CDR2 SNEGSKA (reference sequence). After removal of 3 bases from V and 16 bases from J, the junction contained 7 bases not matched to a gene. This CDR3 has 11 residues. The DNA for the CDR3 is TGCAGTGCTAGCGGGGGGACAGGGCGATTCTTC. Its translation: CSASGGTGRFF.

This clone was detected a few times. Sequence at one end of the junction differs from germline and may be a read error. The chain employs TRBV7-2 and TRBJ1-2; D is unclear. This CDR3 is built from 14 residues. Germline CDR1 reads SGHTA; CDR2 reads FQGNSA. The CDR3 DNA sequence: TGTGCCAGCACCTTAGCGGGGAGGGCGGATGGCTACACCTTC. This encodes CASTLAGRADGYTF.

This chain's CDR3 is CAWRLMNTEAFF. The DNA of the CDR3 is TGTGCCTGGAGATTAATGAACACTGAAGCTTTCTTT. The V call is TRBV30, the J call TRBJ1-1; D call uncertain. Trimming shortened V by 3 bases and J by 0 bases, and 5 bases separated the two germline ends. Germline CDR1 is GTSNPN and CDR2 is SVGIG (reference sequence). CDR3 length equals 12 residues. Using reference TRBV30 and TRBJ1-1 for the parts outside the CDR3, the full variable domain is SQTIHQWPATLVQPVGSPLSLECTVEGTSNPNLYWYRQAAGRGLQLLFYSVGIGQISSEVPQNLSASRPQDRQFILSSKKLLLSDSGFYLCAWRLMNTEAFFGQGTRLTVV.

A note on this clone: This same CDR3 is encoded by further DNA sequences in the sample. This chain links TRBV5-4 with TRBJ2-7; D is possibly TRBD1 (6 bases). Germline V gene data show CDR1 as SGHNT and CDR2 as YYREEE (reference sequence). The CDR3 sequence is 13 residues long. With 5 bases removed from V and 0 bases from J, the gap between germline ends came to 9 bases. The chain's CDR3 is CASSLQGSYEQYF. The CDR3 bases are TGTGCCAGCAGTTTACAGGGCTCCTACGAGCAGTACTTC.

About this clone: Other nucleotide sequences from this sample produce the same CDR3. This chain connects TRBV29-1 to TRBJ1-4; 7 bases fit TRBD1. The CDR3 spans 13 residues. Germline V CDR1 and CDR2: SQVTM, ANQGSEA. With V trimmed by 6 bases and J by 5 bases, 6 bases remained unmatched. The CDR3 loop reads CSVPDRDNEKLFF. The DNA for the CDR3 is TGCAGCGTGCCCGACAGGGACAATGAAAAACTGTTTTTT.

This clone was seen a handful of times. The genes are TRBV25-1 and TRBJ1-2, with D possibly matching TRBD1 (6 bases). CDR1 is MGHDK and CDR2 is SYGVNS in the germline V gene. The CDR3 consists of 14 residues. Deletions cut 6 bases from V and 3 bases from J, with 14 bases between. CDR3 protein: CASRAGGADYGYTF. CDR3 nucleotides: TGTGCCAGCAGGGCGGGGGGGGCGGACTATGGCTACACCTTC.

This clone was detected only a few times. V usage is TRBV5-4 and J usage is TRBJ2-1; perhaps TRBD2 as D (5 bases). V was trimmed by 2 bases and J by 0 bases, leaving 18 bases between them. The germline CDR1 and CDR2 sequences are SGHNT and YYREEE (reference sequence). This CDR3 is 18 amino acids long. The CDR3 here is CASSFGISAYNSYNEQFF. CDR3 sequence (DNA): TGTGCCAGCAGCTTCGGCATTAGCGCTTATAACTCCTACAATGAGCAGTTCTTC.

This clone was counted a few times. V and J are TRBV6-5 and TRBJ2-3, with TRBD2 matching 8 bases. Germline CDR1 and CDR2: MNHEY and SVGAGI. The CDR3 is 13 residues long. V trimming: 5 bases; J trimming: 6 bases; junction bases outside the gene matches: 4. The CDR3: CASSSGSLDTQYF. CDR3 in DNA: TGTGCCAGCAGTAGCGGGAGCCTGGATACGCAGTATTTT.

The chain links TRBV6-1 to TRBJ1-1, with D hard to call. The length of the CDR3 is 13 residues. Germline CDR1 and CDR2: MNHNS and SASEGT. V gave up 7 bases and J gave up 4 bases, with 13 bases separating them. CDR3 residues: CASIWREGTEAFF. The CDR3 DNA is TGTGCCAGCATTTGGAGGGAGGGCACTGAAGCTTTCTTT.

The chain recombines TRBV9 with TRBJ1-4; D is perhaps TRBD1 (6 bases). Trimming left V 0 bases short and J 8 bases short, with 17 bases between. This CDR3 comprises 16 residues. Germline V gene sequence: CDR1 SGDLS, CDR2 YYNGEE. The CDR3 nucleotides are TGTGCCAGCAGCGTAGGGTACGCGGGGGCACGAGAAAAACTGTTTTTT. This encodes CASSVGYAGAREKLFF. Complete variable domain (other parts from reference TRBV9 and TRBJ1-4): DSGVTQTPKHLITATGQRVTLRCSPRSGDLSVYWYQQSLDQGLQFLIQYYNGEERAKGNILERFSAQQFPDLHSELNLSSLELGDSALYFCASSVGYAGAREKLFFGSGTQLSVL.

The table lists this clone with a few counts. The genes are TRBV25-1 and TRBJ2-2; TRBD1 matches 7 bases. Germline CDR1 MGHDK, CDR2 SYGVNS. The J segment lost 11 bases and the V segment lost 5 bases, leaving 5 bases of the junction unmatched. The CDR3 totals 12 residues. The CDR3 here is CASSPYRGELFF. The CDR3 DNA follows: TGTGCCAGCAGTCCCTACAGGGGCGAGCTGTTTTTT.

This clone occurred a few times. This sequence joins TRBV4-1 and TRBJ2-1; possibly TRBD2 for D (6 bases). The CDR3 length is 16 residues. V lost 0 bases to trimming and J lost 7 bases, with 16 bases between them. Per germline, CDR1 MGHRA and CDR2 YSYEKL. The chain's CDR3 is CASSQETRRRRNEQFF. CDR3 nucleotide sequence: TGCGCCAGCAGCCAAGAGACTAGGAGGAGACGAAATGAGCAGTTCTTC.

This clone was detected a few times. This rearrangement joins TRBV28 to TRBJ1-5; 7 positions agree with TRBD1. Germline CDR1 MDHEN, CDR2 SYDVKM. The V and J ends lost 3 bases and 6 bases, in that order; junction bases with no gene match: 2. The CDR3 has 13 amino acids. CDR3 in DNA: TGTGCCAGCAGTTTTGGGGACAGTCAGCCCCAGCATTTT. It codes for CASSFGDSQPQHF. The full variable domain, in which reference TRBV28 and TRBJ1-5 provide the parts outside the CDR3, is DVKVTQSSRYLVKRTGEKVFLECVQDMDHENMFWYRQDPGLGLRLIYFSYDVKMKEKGDIPEGYSVSREKKERFSLILESASTNQTSMYLCASSFGDSQPQHFGDGTRLSIL.

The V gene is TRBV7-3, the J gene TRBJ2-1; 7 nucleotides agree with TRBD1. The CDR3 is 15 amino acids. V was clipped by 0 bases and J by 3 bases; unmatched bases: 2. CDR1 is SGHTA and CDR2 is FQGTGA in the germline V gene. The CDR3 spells CASSLTTGSYNEQFF. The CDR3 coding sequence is TGTGCCAGCAGCTTAACGACAGGGAGCTACAATGAGCAGTTCTTC.

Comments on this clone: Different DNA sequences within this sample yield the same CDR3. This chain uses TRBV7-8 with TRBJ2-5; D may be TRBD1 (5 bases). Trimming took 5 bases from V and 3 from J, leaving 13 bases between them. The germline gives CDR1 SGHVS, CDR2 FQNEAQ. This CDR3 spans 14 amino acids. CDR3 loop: CASSSRVREETQYF. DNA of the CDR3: TGTGCCAGCAGCAGCAGGGTAAGAGAAGAGACCCAGTACTTC.

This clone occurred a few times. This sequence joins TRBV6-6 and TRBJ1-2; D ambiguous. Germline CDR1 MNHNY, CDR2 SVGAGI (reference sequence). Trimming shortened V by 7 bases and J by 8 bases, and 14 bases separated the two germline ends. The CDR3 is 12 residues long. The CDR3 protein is CASKRVATGYTF. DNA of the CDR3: TGTGCCAGCAAGAGGGTGGCGACCGGCTACACCTTC.

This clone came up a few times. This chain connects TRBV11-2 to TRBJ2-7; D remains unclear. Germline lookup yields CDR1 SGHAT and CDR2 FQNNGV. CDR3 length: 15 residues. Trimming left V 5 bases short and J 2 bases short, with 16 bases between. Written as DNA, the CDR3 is TGTGCCAGCAGCACCAAGAGGTCTACGGCCTACGAGCAGTACTTC. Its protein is CASSTKRSTAYEQYF.

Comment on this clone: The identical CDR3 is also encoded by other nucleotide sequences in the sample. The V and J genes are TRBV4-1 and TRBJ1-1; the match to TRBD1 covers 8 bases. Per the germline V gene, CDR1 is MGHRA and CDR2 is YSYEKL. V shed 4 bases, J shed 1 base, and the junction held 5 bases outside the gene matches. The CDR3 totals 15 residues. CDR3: CASSPGQGPNTEAFF. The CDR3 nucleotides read TGCGCCAGCAGCCCTGGACAGGGCCCGAACACTGAAGCTTTCTTT.

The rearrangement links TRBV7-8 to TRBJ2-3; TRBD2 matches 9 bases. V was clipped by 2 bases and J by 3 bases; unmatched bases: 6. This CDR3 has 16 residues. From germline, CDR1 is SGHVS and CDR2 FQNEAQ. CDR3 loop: CASSLSLAGTTDTQYF. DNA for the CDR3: TGTGCCAGCAGCTTAAGTCTAGCGGGAACGACAGATACGCAGTATTTT. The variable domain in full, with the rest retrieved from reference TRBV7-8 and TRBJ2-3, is GAGVSQSPRYKVAKRGQDVALRCDPISGHVSLFWYQQALGQGPEFLTYFQNEAQLDKSGLPSDRFFAERPEGSVSTLKIQRTQQEDSAVYLCASSLSLAGTTDTQYFGPGTRLTVL.

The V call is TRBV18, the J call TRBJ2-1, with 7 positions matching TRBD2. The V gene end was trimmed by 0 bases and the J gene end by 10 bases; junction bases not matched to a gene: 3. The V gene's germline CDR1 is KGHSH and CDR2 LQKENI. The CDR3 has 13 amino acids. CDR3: CASSPPSGREQFF. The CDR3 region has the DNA TGTGCCAGCTCACCACCTAGCGGGCGCGAGCAGTTCTTC.

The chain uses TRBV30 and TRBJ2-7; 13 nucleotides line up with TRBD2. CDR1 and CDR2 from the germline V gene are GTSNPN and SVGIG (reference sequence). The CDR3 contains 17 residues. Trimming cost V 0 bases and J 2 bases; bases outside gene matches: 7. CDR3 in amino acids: CAWSVRTSGSPTYEQYF. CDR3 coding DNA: TGTGCCTGGAGTGTCAGGACTAGCGGGAGTCCAACCTACGAGCAGTACTTC. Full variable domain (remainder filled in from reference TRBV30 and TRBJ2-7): SQTIHQWPATLVQPVGSPLSLECTVEGTSNPNLYWYRQAAGRGLQLLFYSVGIGQISSEVPQNLSASRPQDRQFILSSKKLLLSDSGFYLCAWSVRTSGSPTYEQYFGPGTRLTVT.

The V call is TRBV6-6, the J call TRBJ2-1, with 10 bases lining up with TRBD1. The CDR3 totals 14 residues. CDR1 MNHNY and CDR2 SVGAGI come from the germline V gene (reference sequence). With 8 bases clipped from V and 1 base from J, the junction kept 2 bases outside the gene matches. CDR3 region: CASSDRGSYNEQFF. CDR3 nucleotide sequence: TGTGCCAGCTCGGACAGGGGGTCCTACAATGAGCAGTTCTTC.

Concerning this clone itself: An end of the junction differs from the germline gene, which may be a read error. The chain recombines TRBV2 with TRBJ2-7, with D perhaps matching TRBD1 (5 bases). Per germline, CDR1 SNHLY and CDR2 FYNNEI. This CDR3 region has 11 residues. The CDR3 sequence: CASSEQGRPNF. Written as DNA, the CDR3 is TGTGCCAGCAGTGAACAGGGCAGGCCCAACTTC.